The rows below give T cell receptor beta chains drawn from one sample of a study of T cells after somatic rescue of genetic block. The repertoire was sequenced with immunoSEQ multiplex PCR; TCRdb's copy has only in-frame clones and lacks some. The sample gives under 150,000 clones, over 80% of which show up once; around 1.5% is in the top ten. Sequenced material: peripheral blood mononuclear cells (PBMCs). These receptors originate from a woman under 30. Both conserved end residues are part of each CDR3. The order of the fields is V gene, clone size, D gene, J gene, CDR3 length, CDR3 DNA, CDR3 protein. The D gene is left open where the match is weak. Rows may omit the clone size; those that give it use once, few, many or a size class.

>TRBV30|NA|NA|TRBJ1-4|15
TGTGCCTGGACCAGCGCACAGGCAACTAATGAAAAACTGTTTTTT
CAWTSAQATNEKLFF
>TRBV5-6|NA|NA|TRBJ1-1|14
TGTGCCAGCAGCAGGGGGGACATGAACACTGAAGCTTTCTTT
CASSRGDMNTEAFF
>TRBV19|NA|NA|TRBJ2-6|14
TGTGCCAGTAGTGTGGAGCCCAGTCTCAACGTCCTGACTTTC
CASSVEPSLNVLTF
>TRBV7-2|NA|NA|TRBJ2-1|16
TGTGCCAGCAGTTACAGGGAGGTAAGCTCCTACAATGAGCAGTTCTTC
CASSYREVSSYNEQFF
>TRBV4-2|NA|NA|TRBJ1-6|19
TGTGCCAGCAGCCAAGAGCCTGCAGGGACGAGCTCCTATAATTCACCCCTCCACTTT
CASSQEPAGTSSYNSPLHF
>TRBV7-8|NA|NA|TRBJ2-3|11
TGTGCCAGCAGCTTGGTGGATACGCAGTATTTT
CASSLVDTQYF
>TRBV5-4|NA|NA|TRBJ2-5|16
TGTGCCAGCAGTCTACCGGGACGGACATATCAAGAGACCCAGTACTTC
CASSLPGRTYQETQYF
>TRBV4-1|NA|TRBD2|TRBJ2-5|14
TGCGCCAGCAGCTCCTCGGGGGGGGAGGAGACCCAGTACTTC
CASSSSGGEETQYF
>TRBV19|NA|NA|TRBJ1-5|16
TGTGCCAGTAGTATCAGAGGGCCCGATAGCAATCAGCCCCAGCATTTT
CASSIRGPDSNQPQHF
>TRBV7-9|NA|NA|TRBJ2-7|12
TGTGCCAGCAGCTTTGGGGCCTACGAGCAGTACTTC
CASSFGAYEQYF
>TRBV11-3|NA|NA|TRBJ1-1|15
TGTGCCAGCAGCTCAGAGGGGGAGCACAGGGCTGAAGCTTTCTTT
CASSSEGEHRAEAFF
>TRBV5-6|NA|NA|TRBJ2-5|16
TGTGCCAGCAGCTTGGCCGCTGGGGGTTTGGGGGAGACCCAGTACTTC
CASSLAAGGLGETQYF
>TRBV7-9|NA|NA|TRBJ1-2|14
TGTGCCAGCAGCCTTGGGGGAACTAACTATGGCTACACCTTC
CASSLGGTNYGYTF
>TRBV7-6|NA|NA|TRBJ2-5|14
TGTGCCAGCAGCCCAACAGGGCTGGGGGAGACCCAGTACTTC
CASSPTGLGETQYF
>TRBV10-2|NA|NA|TRBJ1-2|15
TGCGCCAGCAGTGATTGGAAACTGGACTTCTATGGCTACACCTTC
CASSDWKLDFYGYTF
>TRBV2|NA|TRBD1|TRBJ1-2|16
TGTGCCAGCGGGACTTCCCGGGACAGGGAGTACTATGGCTACACCTTC
CASGTSRDREYYGYTF
>TRBV11-3|NA|TRBD1|TRBJ1-1|13
TGTGCCAGCAGCATCGGACAGGGAACTGAAGCTTTCTTT
CASSIGQGTEAFF
>TRBV6-6|NA|NA|TRBJ1-6|14
TGTGCCAGCAGTTATAAGGGGAATAATTCACCCCTCCACTTT
CASSYKGNNSPLHF
>TRBV11-1|few|NA|TRBJ2-4|15
TGTGCCAGCAGCTTAGTCGAACACGAGGGAAACATTCAGTACTTC
CASSLVEHEGNIQYF
>TRBV29-1|few|NA|TRBJ1-1|13
TGCAGCGTTGAAGATCCGGGGGGGACTGAAGCTTTCTTT
CSVEDPGGTEAFF
>TRBV13|once|TRBD2|TRBJ2-3|15
TGTGCCAGCAGCATAACGGGGGGAGGGACAGATACGCAGTATTTT
CASSITGGGTDTQYF
>TRBV9|NA|TRBD1|TRBJ2-7|15
TGTGCCAGCAGCGTAGCGGGGACAGGTACCTACGAGCAGTACTTC
CASSVAGTGTYEQYF